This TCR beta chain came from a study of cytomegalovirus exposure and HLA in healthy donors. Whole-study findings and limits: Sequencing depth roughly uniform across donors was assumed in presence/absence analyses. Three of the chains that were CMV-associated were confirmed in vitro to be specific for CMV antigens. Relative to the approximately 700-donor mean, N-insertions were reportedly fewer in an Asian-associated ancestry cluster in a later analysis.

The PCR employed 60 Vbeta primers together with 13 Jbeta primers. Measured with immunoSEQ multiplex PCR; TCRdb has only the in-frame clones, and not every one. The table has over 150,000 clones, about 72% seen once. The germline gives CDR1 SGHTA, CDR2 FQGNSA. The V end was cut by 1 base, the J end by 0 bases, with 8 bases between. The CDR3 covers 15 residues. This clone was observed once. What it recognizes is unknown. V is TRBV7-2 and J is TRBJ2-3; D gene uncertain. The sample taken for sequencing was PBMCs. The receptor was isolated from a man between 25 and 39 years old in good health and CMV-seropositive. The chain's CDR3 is CASSLDRPSTDTQYF. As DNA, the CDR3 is TGTGCCAGCAGCTTAGACAGACCTAGCACAGATACGCAGTATTTT.